The rows below give T cell receptor beta chains drawn from one sample of a study of Graves' ophthalmopathy and Graves' hyperthyroidism. TCRdb recomputed calls from the multiplex PCR reads with MiXCR, one row per CDR3 protein. The sample has 30,000 to 50,000 distinct CDR3 sequences, roughly 49% seen once. Sequencing was performed on peripheral blood. The receptors here all came from an adult woman with stable Graves' hyperthyroidism. The CDR3 runs from the conserved cysteine through the conserved F or W. D genes are given only for firm matches. Size is omitted from some rows. Given values are once, few, many or a class for expanded clones.

abundance: .; v_gene: TRBV25-1; j_gene: TRBJ2-7; d_gene: .; CDR3nt: TGTGCCAGCGTTGGAGAGTCCAAGTCCTACGAGCAGTGCTTC; CDR3aa: CASVGESKSYEQCF
abundance: many; v_gene: TRBV4-1; j_gene: TRBJ2-7; d_gene: .; CDR3nt: TGCGCCAGCAGCCAAGAAGTACAGGGTCGGGATACAGAGCAGTACTTC; CDR3aa: CASSQEVQGRDTEQYF
abundance: many; v_gene: TRBV3-1; j_gene: TRBJ2-7; d_gene: .; CDR3nt: TGTGCCAGCAGCCAAGAGTTCTGGACTCTCGCAGGGGAGCAGTACTTC; CDR3aa: CASSQEFWTLAGEQYF
abundance: once; v_gene: TRBV7-3; j_gene: TRBJ1-2; d_gene: TRBD1; CDR3nt: TGTGCCAGCAGCGACAAGACAGGGGGCGCATCTGGCTACACCTTC; CDR3aa: CASSDKTGGASGYTF
abundance: many; v_gene: TRBV3-1; j_gene: TRBJ2-3; d_gene: .; CDR3nt: TGTGCCAGCAGCCATGGGGCTAGCAGAGATACGCAGTATTTT; CDR3aa: CASSHGASRDTQYF
abundance: .; v_gene: TRBV5-1; j_gene: TRBJ1-1; d_gene: .; CDR3nt: TGCGCCAGCAGCTTAGACCCCGGGGACACTGAAGTTTTCTTT; CDR3aa: CASSLDPGDTEVFF
abundance: many; v_gene: TRBV11-2; j_gene: TRBJ2-7; d_gene: .; CDR3nt: TGTGCCAGCAGCTTAGATGGGACAACCCCCTCTTTCTTC; CDR3aa: CASSLDGTTPSFF
abundance: once; v_gene: TRBV2; j_gene: TRBJ1-5; d_gene: .; CDR3nt: TGTGCCAGCAGTAGGTTCATCAAATCCCAGCATTTT; CDR3aa: CASSRFIKSQHF
abundance: many; v_gene: TRBV5-6; j_gene: TRBJ2-7; d_gene: .; CDR3nt: TGTGCCAGCAGCTTCTGGAGGGCTGAGCAGTACTTC; CDR3aa: CASSFWRAEQYF
abundance: many; v_gene: TRBV28; j_gene: TRBJ1-2; d_gene: .; CDR3nt: TGTGCCAGCCTCCGGGGGAGTCTAGCTAACTATGGCTACACCTTC; CDR3aa: CASLRGSLANYGYTF
abundance: .; v_gene: TRBV19; j_gene: TRBJ2-5; d_gene: TRBD1; CDR3nt: TGTGCCACCAGGGGGCGAGAGACCCAGTACTTC; CDR3aa: CATRGRETQYF
abundance: many; v_gene: TRBV27; j_gene: TRBJ1-6; d_gene: TRBD1; CDR3nt: TGTGCCAGCAGTCCATGGGACAGGGCTTCACCCCTCCACTTT; CDR3aa: CASSPWDRASPLHF
abundance: medium-sized; v_gene: TRBV20-1; j_gene: TRBJ1-5; d_gene: .; CDR3nt: TGCAGTGCTAGAGACGGATTAAATCAGCCCCAGCATTTT; CDR3aa: CSARDGLNQPQHF
abundance: many; v_gene: TRBV7-8; j_gene: TRBJ1-4; d_gene: .; CDR3nt: TGTGCCAGCAGCTTAGTTCGGGGCAGGGTTACTAATGAAAAACTGTTTTTT; CDR3aa: CASSLVRGRVTNEKLFF
abundance: many; v_gene: TRBV5-1; j_gene: TRBJ1-2; d_gene: .; CDR3nt: TGCGCCAGCAGCACATCAGGGGAGGGCTATGGCTACACCTTC; CDR3aa: CASSTSGEGYGYTF
abundance: many; v_gene: TRBV7-2; j_gene: TRBJ1-2; d_gene: .; CDR3nt: TGTGCCAGCAGCTCCAACCGGGACATCTATGGCTACACCTTC; CDR3aa: CASSSNRDIYGYTF
abundance: .; v_gene: TRBV4-1; j_gene: TRBJ1-2; d_gene: .; CDR3nt: TGTGCCAGCAGCCAAGATTGGACGGGAAGCTATGGCTACGCCTTC; CDR3aa: CASSQDWTGSYGYAF
abundance: .; v_gene: TRBV29-1; j_gene: TRBJ1-2; d_gene: .; CDR3nt: TGCAGCGTTGCGGGGGCTAGCTATGGCTACACCTTC; CDR3aa: CSVAGASYGYTF
abundance: few; v_gene: TRBV29-1; j_gene: TRBJ1-4; d_gene: .; CDR3nt: TGCAGCGTTGAAGGCCCCAGCGGCGAAAAACTGTTTTTT; CDR3aa: CSVEGPSGEKLFF
abundance: many; v_gene: TRBV2; j_gene: TRBJ2-2; d_gene: TRBD2; CDR3nt: TGTGCCAGCAGAGGTTGGACTAGCGGAGTCACCGGGGAGCTGTTTTTT; CDR3aa: CASRGWTSGVTGELFF
abundance: many; v_gene: TRBV9; j_gene: TRBJ2-3; d_gene: TRBD2; CDR3nt: TGTGCCAGCAGCCCTAGGGGACTAGCGAGCACAGATACGCAGTATTTT; CDR3aa: CASSPRGLASTDTQYF
abundance: .; v_gene: TRBV7-9; j_gene: TRBJ1-5; d_gene: TRBD1; CDR3nt: TGTGCCAGCAGCCCAACGACAGGGGGGCCCAATCAGCCCCAGCATTTT; CDR3aa: CASSPTTGGPNQPQHF
abundance: many; v_gene: TRBV30; j_gene: TRBJ1-2; d_gene: .; CDR3nt: TGTGCCTGCCAGGGGCTCAGTTCTAACTATGGCTACACCTTC; CDR3aa: CACQGLSSNYGYTF
abundance: many; v_gene: TRBV10-3; j_gene: TRBJ1-5; d_gene: .; CDR3nt: TGTGCCATCAGTGAGGAGCTGGACAACAACTATAGCAATCAGCCCCAGCATTTT; CDR3aa: CAISEELDNNYSNQPQHF
abundance: .; v_gene: TRBV20-1; j_gene: TRBJ2-5; d_gene: .; CDR3nt: TGCAGTGCTATGAGGGGCTGGGTAGAGACCCAGTACTTC; CDR3aa: CSAMRGWVETQYF
abundance: .; v_gene: TRBV29-1; j_gene: TRBJ2-7; d_gene: .; CDR3nt: TGCAGCGCGGAAACAGGGAACGAGCAGTACTTC; CDR3aa: CSAETGNEQYF
abundance: .; v_gene: TRBV20-1; j_gene: TRBJ2-5; d_gene: TRBD2; CDR3nt: TGCAGTGCCAGGATGACTAGCGGGAGGGCCTTGCAGACCCAGCACTTC; CDR3aa: CSARMTSGRALQTQHF
abundance: .; v_gene: TRBV7-8; j_gene: TRBJ1-2; d_gene: TRBD1; CDR3nt: TGTGCCAGCAGGCGGGACAGGGTAGGACTAGTCTATGGCTACACCTTC; CDR3aa: CASRRDRVGLVYGYTF
abundance: .; v_gene: TRBV20-1; j_gene: TRBJ1-6; d_gene: TRBD1; CDR3nt: TGCAGTGCTAGCGGTAGGGGACAGGGGGATTCACCCCTCCACTTT; CDR3aa: CSASGRGQGDSPLHF
abundance: .; v_gene: TRBV9; j_gene: TRBJ2-2; d_gene: TRBD2; CDR3nt: TGTGCCAGCAGCGTGACTAGCAGGCTTCACACCGGGGAGCTGTTATTT; CDR3aa: CASSVTSRLHTGELLF
abundance: .; v_gene: TRBV10-3; j_gene: TRBJ1-2; d_gene: .; CDR3nt: TGTGCCGGATCGGTCAGGGGCTATGGCTACACCTTC; CDR3aa: CAGSVRGYGYTF
abundance: .; v_gene: TRBV7-9; j_gene: TRBJ1-1; d_gene: TRBD1; CDR3nt: TGTGCCAGCAGCTTACCGGACAGGTTGAACACTGAAGCTTTCTTT; CDR3aa: CASSLPDRLNTEAFF
abundance: many; v_gene: TRBV4-1; j_gene: TRBJ2-5; d_gene: .; CDR3nt: TGCGCCAGCAGCCAAGATGACTGGGATGCTCGGTACTTC; CDR3aa: CASSQDDWDARYF
abundance: .; v_gene: TRBV7-3; j_gene: TRBJ2-5; d_gene: TRBD1; CDR3nt: TGTGCCAGCAGCTTCTCCGACACAGGGGTCCTAAGCAATCAGCCCCAGTACTTC; CDR3aa: CASSFSDTGVLSNQPQYF
abundance: few; v_gene: TRBV7-3; j_gene: TRBJ1-6; d_gene: TRBD1; CDR3nt: TGTGCCAGCAGTTTTTTCCCCAGTTACAGGGGGCATTTTTTGATCTCCTATAATTCACCCCTCCACTTT; CDR3aa: CASSFFPSYRGHFLISYNSPLHF
abundance: many; v_gene: TRBV12-3/TRBV12-4; j_gene: TRBJ1-2; d_gene: .; CDR3nt: TGTGCCAGCAGTTCATGGACGCGAGGCTACACCTTC; CDR3aa: CASSSWTRGYTF
abundance: many; v_gene: TRBV7-2; j_gene: TRBJ1-5; d_gene: .; CDR3nt: TGTGCCAGCAGCTTAATTGGTGATCAGCCCCAGCATTTT; CDR3aa: CASSLIGDQPQHF
abundance: many; v_gene: TRBV3-1; j_gene: TRBJ1-5; d_gene: .; CDR3nt: TGTGCCAGCAGCCAAGTAGACAATCAGCCCCAGCATTTT; CDR3aa: CASSQVDNQPQHF
abundance: many; v_gene: TRBV27; j_gene: TRBJ2-7; d_gene: TRBD2; CDR3nt: TGTGCCAGCAGCCCTGGACTAGTTCGAGAGCAGTACTTC; CDR3aa: CASSPGLVREQYF
abundance: once; v_gene: TRBV7-2; j_gene: TRBJ1-6; d_gene: .; CDR3nt: TGTGCCAGCAGTTCCACCTCGGGCGTGTCACCCCTCCACTTT; CDR3aa: CASSSTSGVSPLHF
abundance: .; v_gene: TRBV25-1; j_gene: TRBJ1-2; d_gene: TRBD1; CDR3nt: TGTGCCAGCAGTGACGTAGGACAGGGCCGTGGCTACACCTTC; CDR3aa: CASSDVGQGRGYTF
abundance: once; v_gene: TRBV5-4; j_gene: TRBJ2-5; d_gene: TRBD1; CDR3nt: TGTGCCAGTAGCCCGACAGGGTTGCAAGAGACCCAGTGCTTC; CDR3aa: CASSPTGLQETQCF
abundance: .; v_gene: TRBV7-9; j_gene: TRBJ1-3; d_gene: TRBD1; CDR3nt: TGTGCCAGCAGCGTCCAGGGGGCGGGAAACACCATATATTTT; CDR3aa: CASSVQGAGNTIYF
abundance: many; v_gene: TRBV3-1; j_gene: TRBJ2-7; d_gene: .; CDR3nt: TGTGCCAGCAGCCAAACGGCAGAGACCTACGAGCAGTACTTC; CDR3aa: CASSQTAETYEQYF
abundance: .; v_gene: TRBV5-1; j_gene: TRBJ2-2; d_gene: TRBD1; CDR3nt: TGCGCCAGCAGCTTGACAGGGGCCGGGGAGCTGTTTTTT; CDR3aa: CASSLTGAGELFF
abundance: many; v_gene: TRBV4-1; j_gene: TRBJ1-4; d_gene: .; CDR3nt: TGCGCCAGCAGCTTCGGGCGGGCAGGAGGGGATGAAAAACTGTTTTTT; CDR3aa: CASSFGRAGGDEKLFF